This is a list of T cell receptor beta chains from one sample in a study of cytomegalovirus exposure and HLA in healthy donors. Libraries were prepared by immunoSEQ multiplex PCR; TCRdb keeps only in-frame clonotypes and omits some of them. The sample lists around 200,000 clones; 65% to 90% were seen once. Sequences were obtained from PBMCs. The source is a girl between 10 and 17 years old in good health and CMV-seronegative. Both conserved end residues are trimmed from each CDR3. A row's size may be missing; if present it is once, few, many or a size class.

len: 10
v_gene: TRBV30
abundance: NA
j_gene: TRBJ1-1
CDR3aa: AGGQLNTEAF

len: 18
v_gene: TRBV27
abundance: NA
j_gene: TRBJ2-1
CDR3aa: ASSLFMGGGGLTFYNEQF

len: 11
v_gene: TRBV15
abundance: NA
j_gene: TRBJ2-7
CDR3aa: ATSLLTGSEQY

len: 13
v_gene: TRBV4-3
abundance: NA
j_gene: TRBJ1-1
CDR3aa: ASSQPGSLNTEAF

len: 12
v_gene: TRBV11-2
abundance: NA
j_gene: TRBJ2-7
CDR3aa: ASSLETGVGEQY

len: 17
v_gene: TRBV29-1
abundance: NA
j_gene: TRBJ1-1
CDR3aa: SVEDLKDRGYEEFTEAF

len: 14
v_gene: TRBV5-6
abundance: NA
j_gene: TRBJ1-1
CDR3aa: ASSLLGGQGATEAF

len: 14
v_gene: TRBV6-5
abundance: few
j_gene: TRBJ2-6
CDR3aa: ASSYSQSSGANVLT

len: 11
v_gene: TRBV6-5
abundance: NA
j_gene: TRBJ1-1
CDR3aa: ASSYWQNTEAF

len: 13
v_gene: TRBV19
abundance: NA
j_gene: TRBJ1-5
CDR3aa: ASSLTSRSNQPQH

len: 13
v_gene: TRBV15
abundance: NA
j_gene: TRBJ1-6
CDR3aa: ATSRAGGVNSPLH

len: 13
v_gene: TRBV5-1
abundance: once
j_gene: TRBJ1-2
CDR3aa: ASKYGAGTDYGYT

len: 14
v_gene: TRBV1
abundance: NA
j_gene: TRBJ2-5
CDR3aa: TSSSRTSGYQETQY

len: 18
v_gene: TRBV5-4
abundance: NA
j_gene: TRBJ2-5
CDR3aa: ASSPLGGASGGILQETQY

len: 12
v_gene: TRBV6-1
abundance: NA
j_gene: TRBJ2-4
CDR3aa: ASRGKGAKNIQY

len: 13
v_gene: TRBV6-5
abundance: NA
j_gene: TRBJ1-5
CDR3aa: ASSRTGENNQPQH

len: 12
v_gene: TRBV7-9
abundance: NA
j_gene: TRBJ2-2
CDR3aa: ASQRERNTGELF

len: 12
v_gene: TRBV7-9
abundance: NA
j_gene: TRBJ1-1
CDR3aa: AIITRGQVTEAF

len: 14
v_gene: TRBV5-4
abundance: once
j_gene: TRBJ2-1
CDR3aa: ASSQNGGAWYNEQF

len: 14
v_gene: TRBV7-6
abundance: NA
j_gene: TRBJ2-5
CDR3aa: ASSLTTGKIQETQY

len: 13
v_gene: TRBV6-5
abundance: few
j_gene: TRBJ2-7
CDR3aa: ASRPRPRSLYEQY

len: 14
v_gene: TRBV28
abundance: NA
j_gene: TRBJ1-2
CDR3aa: ASTQATGQGWDGYT

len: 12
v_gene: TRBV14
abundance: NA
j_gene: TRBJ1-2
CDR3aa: ASSLQGRLYGYT

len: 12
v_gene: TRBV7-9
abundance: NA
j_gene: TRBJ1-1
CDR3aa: ASSLREANTEAF

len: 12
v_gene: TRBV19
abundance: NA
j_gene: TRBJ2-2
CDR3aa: ASSMDGRPGELF

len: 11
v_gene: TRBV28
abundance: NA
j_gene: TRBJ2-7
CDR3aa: ASSFISYYEQY

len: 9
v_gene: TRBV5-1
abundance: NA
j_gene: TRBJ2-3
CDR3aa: AGQWSWTQY

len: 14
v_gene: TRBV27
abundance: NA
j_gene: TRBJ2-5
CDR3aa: ASSPAWAGSQETQY

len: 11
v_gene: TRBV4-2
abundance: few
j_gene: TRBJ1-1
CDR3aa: ASSQDREAEAF

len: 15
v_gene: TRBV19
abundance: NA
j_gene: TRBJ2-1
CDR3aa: ASSTLAGGHSYNEQF

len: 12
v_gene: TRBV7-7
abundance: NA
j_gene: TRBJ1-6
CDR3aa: ASSLGTGNSPLH